A selection of T cell receptor beta chains follows, all from one sample in a study of cytomegalovirus exposure and HLA in healthy donors. Measured with immunoSEQ multiplex PCR; TCRdb has only the in-frame clones, and not every one. The profile shows about 120,000 clones, roughly three quarters of them singletons. The sequenced material came from PBMCs. The receptors were gathered from a woman aged 35 to 49 in good health and CMV-seropositive. Both conserved end residues are part of each CDR3. The order of the fields is J gene, V gene, clone size, D gene, CDR3 length, CDR3 protein, CDR3 DNA. The D gene is left open where the match is weak. Clone size is not always given. Where it is, it says once, few, many or a class for expanded clones.

>TRBJ2-7|TRBV5-6|.|.|14
CASSGVGTPYEQYF
TGTGCCAGCAGCGGGGTGGGGACTCCGTACGAGCAGTACTTC
>TRBJ1-1|TRBV30|.|.|12
CAWSVGGTEAFF
TGTGCCTGGAGTGTAGGGGGAACTGAAGCTTTCTTT
>TRBJ2-1|TRBV4-2|.|.|13
CASSQAQDNEQFF
TGTGCCAGCAGCCAAGCACAAGACAATGAGCAGTTCTTC
>TRBJ2-7|TRBV28|.|TRBD2|16
CASSSPGTSGSYEQYF
TGTGCCAGCAGTTCTCCCGGGACTAGCGGTTCCTACGAGCAGTACTTC
>TRBJ1-2|TRBV6-6|.|.|14
CASSVTGANYGYTF
TGTGCCAGCAGTGTGACGGGGGCTAACTATGGCTACACCTTC
>TRBJ1-3|TRBV5-1|.|.|16
CASSLESVGTGDTIYF
TGCGCCAGCAGCTTGGAGAGTGTGGGGACGGGAGACACCATATATTTT
>TRBJ1-4|TRBV27|.|TRBD1|13
CASSRQGGEKLFF
TGTGCCAGCAGTAGACAGGGGGGTGAAAAACTGTTTTTT
>TRBJ1-5|TRBV11-2|.|.|16
CASSITRGQGNQPQHF
TGTGCCAGCAGCATAACCCGGGGTCAAGGGAATCAGCCCCAGCATTTT
>TRBJ2-5|TRBV7-8|.|.|14
CASSLQNSQETQYF
TGTGCCAGCAGCTTACAAAACTCTCAAGAGACCCAGTACTTC
>TRBJ1-4|TRBV4-1|.|TRBD1|14
CASSQPGQNEKLFF
TGCGCCAGCAGCCAACCGGGACAGAATGAAAAACTGTTTTTT
>TRBJ2-2|TRBV2|.|TRBD2|16
CASIWASGVGTGELFF
TGTGCCAGCATATGGGCTAGCGGGGTCGGCACCGGGGAGCTGTTTTTT
>TRBJ1-2|TRBV18|.|TRBD1|14
CASFVGTGMNGYTF
TGTGCCAGCTTCGTGGGGACAGGGATGAATGGCTACACCTTC
>TRBJ1-4|TRBV12-5|.|.|14
CASGRDTTNEKLFF
TGTGCTAGTGGCCGGGACACAACTAATGAAAAACTGTTTTTT
>TRBJ2-1|TRBV7-6|once|TRBD1|16
CASSQYPGQGHNEQFF
TGTGCCAGCAGCCAATACCCGGGACAGGGTCACAATGAGCAGTTCTTC
>TRBJ1-4|TRBV6-5|.|.|14
CASSEWGAGEKLFF
TGTGCCAGCAGTGAATGGGGTGCGGGGGAAAAACTGTTTTTT
>TRBJ1-2|TRBV13|.|TRBD1|15
CASSRGQRSDYGYTF
TGTGCCAGCAGCCGGGGACAGCGAAGTGACTATGGCTACACCTTC
>TRBJ2-7|TRBV4-1|.|TRBD2|18
CASSQGGLAGPSSYEQYF
TGCGCCAGCAGCCAAGGAGGGCTAGCGGGGCCGAGCTCCTACGAGCAGTACTTC
>TRBJ2-7|TRBV10-3|.|.|13
CAISEPLNSEQYF
TGTGCCATCAGTGAGCCATTGAACAGTGAGCAGTACTTC
>TRBJ1-3|TRBV5-4|.|TRBD1|15
CASSGQGNSGNTIYF
TGTGCCAGCAGCGGACAGGGGAACTCTGGAAACACCATATATTTT
>TRBJ2-3|TRBV5-1|.|.|16
CASKLGSASSTDTQYF
TGCGCCAGCAAGCTTGGATCGGCTAGCTCAACAGATACGCAGTATTTT
>TRBJ1-4|TRBV6-1|.|TRBD1|17
CASSGPGTGGAEEKLFF
TGTGCCAGCAGTGGGCCCGGGACAGGGGGCGCGGAGGAAAAACTGTTTTTT
>TRBJ1-2|TRBV25-1|.|.|15
CASSESARGAGGYTF
TGTGCCAGCAGTGAATCGGCCCGGGGGGCGGGAGGCTACACCTTC
>TRBJ2-3|TRBV7-2|.|TRBD2|16
CASSLASLAGVDTQYF
TGTGCCAGCAGCTTAGCATCGCTAGCGGGGGTAGATACGCAGTATTTT
>TRBJ2-5|TRBV6-1|few|TRBD1|15
CASSRQGVAFWEQYF
TGTGCCAGCAGTCGCCAGGGGGTCGCTTTTTGGGAGCAGTACTTC
>TRBJ1-1|TRBV6-6|.|.|12
CASKSLRLEAFF
TGTGCCAGCAAAAGCCTCAGACTCGAAGCTTTCTTT
>TRBJ1-3|TRBV30|.|TRBD1|16
CAWSPLQGAAGNTIYF
TGTGCCTGGAGTCCGCTGCAGGGGGCAGCTGGAAACACCATATATTTT
>TRBJ2-3|TRBV6-6|.|TRBD2|15
CASRIAGGQTDTQYF
TGTGCCAGCAGGATAGCGGGGGGGCAAACAGATACGCAGTATTTT
>TRBJ1-1|TRBV6-5|few|.|14
CASSSHTGNTEAFF
TGTGCCAGCAGTTCGCACACGGGGAACACTGAAGCTTTCTTT
>TRBJ2-7|TRBV6-1|.|.|12
CASSDRVNEQYF
TGTGCCAGCAGTGACAGGGTAAACGAGCAGTACTTC
>TRBJ1-4|TRBV5-1|.|TRBD1|15
CASSATGEANEKLFF
TGCGCCAGCAGCGCGACAGGGGAGGCTAATGAAAAACTGTTTTTT
>TRBJ1-4|TRBV19|.|.|14
CASTRAATNEKLFF
TGTGCCAGTACCAGGGCTGCAACTAATGAAAAACTGTTTTTT
>TRBJ1-1|TRBV10-3|few|.|14
CAITPGLMNTEAFF
TGTGCCATCACCCCGGGACTGATGAACACTGAAGCTTTCTTT
>TRBJ1-1|TRBV6-5|.|TRBD1|15
CASSQTGIRDTEAFF
TGTGCCAGCAGCCAGACAGGGATCCGGGACACTGAAGCTTTCTTT
>TRBJ2-7|TRBV7-8|.|.|14
CASSFGRLLDEQYF
TGTGCCAGCAGCTTCGGGAGACTTCTCGACGAGCAGTACTTC
>TRBJ2-7|TRBV6-1|few|.|13
CASSEGLAYEQYF
TGTGCCAGCAGTGAAGGGCTAGCCTACGAGCAGTACTTC
>TRBJ1-6|TRBV9|few|TRBD1|15
CASSERGQHNSPLHF
TGTGCCAGCAGCGAGAGGGGGCAACACAATTCACCCCTCCACTTT
>TRBJ2-1|TRBV7-2|once|TRBD2|16
CASSLGPAGGLNEQFF
TGTGCCAGCAGCTTAGGACCAGCGGGGGGACTTAATGAGCAGTTCTTC
>TRBJ1-6|TRBV4-1|.|TRBD1|15
CASSQGTGPNSPLHF
TGCGCCAGCAGCCAAGGGACAGGGCCTAATTCACCCCTCCACTTT
>TRBJ2-3|TRBV5-1|once|.|14
CASSLGASTDTQYF
TGCGCCAGCAGCTTGGGAGCTAGCACAGATACGCAGTATTTT
>TRBJ1-2|TRBV19|.|TRBD1|14
CASTDPGTGHGYTF
TGTGCCAGTACCGATCCGGGGACAGGGCATGGCTACACCTTC
>TRBJ1-1|TRBV5-4|.|.|14
CASSLDRVNTEAFF
TGTGCCAGCAGCTTGGACAGGGTGAACACTGAAGCTTTCTTT
>TRBJ1-3|TRBV27|.|TRBD1|13
CASKQGAGNTIYF
TGTGCCAGCAAACAGGGGGCTGGAAACACCATATATTTT
>TRBJ1-3|TRBV6-5|.|.|16
CASSYSGGFSGNTIYF
TGTGCCAGCAGTTACTCTGGGGGGTTCTCTGGAAACACCATATATTTT
>TRBJ1-2|TRBV10-3|.|.|14
CAISENALLGGYTF
TGTGCCATCAGTGAGAACGCGCTACTCGGTGGCTACACCTTC
>TRBJ2-2|TRBV5-1|.|.|15
CASSFVTLNTGELFF
TGCGCCAGCAGCTTTGTTACTCTTAACACCGGGGAGCTGTTTTTT
>TRBJ2-3|TRBV11-2|.|TRBD2|17
CASTRTSGGARTDTQYF
TGTGCCAGCACCAGAACTAGCGGGGGGGCCCGGACAGATACGCAGTATTTT
>TRBJ2-5|TRBV6-1|.|TRBD2|14
CASRSGGAVETQYF
TGTGCCAGCAGAAGCGGGGGGGCCGTGGAGACCCAGTACTTC
>TRBJ2-2|TRBV7-2|.|.|14
CASSRQGWTGELFF
TGTGCCAGCAGCCGTCAGGGTTGGACCGGGGAGCTGTTTTTT
>TRBJ1-1|TRBV20-1|.|.|11
CGGAGPIEAFF
TGCGGCGGGGCAGGGCCTATTGAAGCTTTCTTT
>TRBJ2-1|TRBV9|once|.|16
CASSVGGDSIYNEQFF
TGTGCCAGCAGCGTAGGGGGGGACTCCATCTACAATGAGCAGTTCTTC
>TRBJ1-3|TRBV7-2|.|.|12
CASSARSTTIYF
TGTGCCAGCAGCGCCCGGTCAACCACCATATATTTT
>TRBJ2-7|TRBV28|.|TRBD2|16
CASSPLTGTSGYEQYF
TGTGCCAGCAGTCCCCTTACCGGGACTAGCGGATACGAGCAGTACTTC
>TRBJ2-5|TRBV5-1|.|.|15
CASSLARLPQETQYF
TGCGCCAGCAGCTTGGCCCGACTGCCACAAGAGACCCAGTACTTC
>TRBJ2-6|TRBV19|.|.|13
CAGSGTGANVLTF
TGTGCCGGCTCAGGGACTGGGGCCAACGTCCTGACTTTC
>TRBJ2-3|TRBV21-1|.|.|20
CASSRGSGTSGGLGTDTQYF
TGTGCCAGCAGCAGGGGTTCGGGGACTAGCGGGGGGTTAGGCACAGATACGCAGTATTTT
>TRBJ2-2|TRBV5-6|.|TRBD2|15
CASSWDGGDTGELFF
TGTGCCAGCAGCTGGGACGGGGGGGACACCGGGGAGCTGTTTTTT
>TRBJ2-2|TRBV6-5|.|TRBD1|15
CASRSGTVNTGELFF
TGTGCCAGCAGGTCCGGGACAGTCAACACCGGGGAGCTGTTTTTT
>TRBJ2-3|TRBV5-1|once|.|17
CASSPLKGLAGTDTQYF
TGCGCCAGCAGCCCCCTCAAAGGCCTAGCCGGCACAGATACGCAGTATTTT